Reported below is one T cell receptor beta chain. The data derive from a study of neoadjuvant nivolumab and ipilimumab in lung cancer. The data were produced by immunoSEQ multiplex PCR, yet TCRdb's version contains in-frame clones alone and is incomplete. In the table there are roughly 34,000 clones, 80% to 95% of which are singletons. Trimming removed 6 bases at V and 5 bases at J, with 11 bases between. Germline V CDR1 and CDR2: DFQATT, SNEGSKA (reference sequence). The CDR3 has 11 residues. The J gene is TRBJ2-7, the V gene TRBV20-1; no clear D. This receptor was taken from an adult with non-small cell lung cancer. The sample here was peripheral blood, taken after neoadjuvant nivolumab, alone or with ipilimumab, at or shortly before surgery. CDR3 protein: CSARWFDEQYF. The CDR3 region has the DNA TGCAGTGCCAGGTGGTTTGACGAGCAGTACTTC.